The 18 T cell receptor beta chains presented below share a single source sample, sequenced in a study of OX40 agonist ivuxolimab in advanced cancers. Library preparation employed the immunoSEQ multiplex PCR assay. In TCRdb, the immuneACCESS table is reduced to in-frame sequences with V and J assigned. These tables do not hold every clone; where another copy was compared, an unresolved V gene accounts for under half, and the others remain unexplained. The sample table contains 70,000 to 85,000 clones; only one count was recorded for roughly 92% of them. The ten top clones hold about 5% of the sample. The source was CD4+ or CD8+ T cells sorted from blood, collected in a trial of the OX40 agonist ivuxolimab. These receptors all come from an adult with an advanced solid tumor such as melanoma, head and neck, liver or kidney cancer.

The chain uses TRBV6-1 and TRBJ2-1; 10 bases line up with TRBD1. The CDR3 covers 15 residues. Trimming cost V 8 bases and J 4 bases; bases outside gene matches: 8. Germline assignment: CDR1 MNHNS and CDR2 SASEGT. CDR3 sequence reads: CASLVGTGEYNEQFF. Here the CDR3 DNA reads TGTGCCAGCCTGGTCGGGACAGGGGAATACAATGAGCAGTTCTTC.

This chain uses TRBV9 with TRBJ2-7, with 8 bases identical to TRBD2. There are 14 residues in the CDR3. Losses at the gene ends were 0 bases for V and 7 bases for J; bases not matched to a gene: 6. The germline gives CDR1 SGDLS, CDR2 YYNGEE. The CDR3 sequence: CASSVESLAGEQYF. CDR3 sequence (DNA): TGTGCCAGCAGCGTAGAATCATTAGCGGGAGAGCAGTACTTC. The full variable domain, completed using reference TRBV9 and TRBJ2-7, is DSGVTQTPKHLITATGQRVTLRCSPRSGDLSVYWYQQSLDQGLQFLIQYYNGEERAKGNILERFSAQQFPDLHSELNLSSLELGDSALYFCASSVESLAGEQYFGPGTRLTVT.

J is TRBJ2-2 and V is TRBV5-1, with D perhaps TRBD1 (5 bases). Trimming removed 4 bases from V and 6 bases from J, with 10 bases in between. CDR3 size: 13 residues. Germline V gene lookup returns CDR1 SGHRS and CDR2 YFSETQ. CDR3 sequence reads: CASSIQGSGELFF. CDR3 nucleotides: TGCGCCAGCAGCATTCAGGGTTCCGGGGAGCTGTTTTTT.

The chain combines TRBV18 with TRBJ1-5; no reliable D call. Deletions cut 6 bases from V and 3 bases from J, with 12 bases between. The CDR3 loop spans 14 amino acids. Germline-derived CDR1 and CDR2 are KGHSH and LQKENI. CDR3 loop: CASSPGSLNQPQHF. The CDR3 region has the DNA TGTGCCAGCTCCCCGGGGAGCCTCAATCAGCCCCAGCATTTT.

The genes are TRBV7-8 and TRBJ2-5; no clear D. There are 12 residues in the CDR3. Trimming left V 4 bases short and J 6 bases short, with 9 bases between. CDR1 SGHVS and CDR2 FQNEAQ come from the germline V gene. CDR3 coding DNA: TGTGCCAGCAGCTCCGGCGGCCAGACCCAGTACTTC. It is translated as CASSSGGQTQYF.

This clone occurred once. The rearrangement links TRBV7-8 to TRBJ2-7; 14 bases are shared with TRBD2. The junction had 1 base not matched to a gene; V was cut back by 3 bases and J by 3 bases. Germline V lookup: CDR1 SGHVS, CDR2 FQNEAQ. This CDR3 has 15 residues. The CDR3 nucleotides read TGTGCCAGCAGCTTGGGGACTAGCGGGAGCTACGAGCAGTACTTC. The encoded protein is CASSLGTSGSYEQYF.

The V call is TRBV28, the J call TRBJ2-7; TRBD2 is a possible D gene (7 bases). V gave up 3 bases and J gave up 5 bases, with 14 bases separating them. Germline loops: CDR1 MDHEN, CDR2 SYDVKM. This CDR3 contains 14 residues. The CDR3: CASSLYPGGNEQYF. The CDR3, as DNA: TGTGCCAGCAGTTTGTATCCGGGGGGCAACGAGCAGTACTTC.

The V and J genes are TRBV6-5 and TRBJ2-1, with 8 bases fitting TRBD2. J was trimmed by 3 bases and V by 2 bases; bases with no gene match: 3. The CDR3 sequence is 15 residues long. CDR1 is MNHEY, CDR2 SVGAGI, per germline. CDR3 sequence: CASSYAGGGYNEQFF. CDR3 sequence (DNA): TGTGCCAGCAGTTACGCGGGGGGCGGCTACAATGAGCAGTTCTTC.

The chain recombines TRBV7-3 with TRBJ2-5; 8 positions agree with TRBD1. J was trimmed by 3 bases and V by 5 bases; bases with no gene match: 8. The CDR3 contains 15 residues. The germline V gene encodes CDR1 SGHTA and CDR2 FQGTGA. Written as DNA, the CDR3 is TGTGCCAGCAGCCCGCAGACAGGGGCGAAAGAGACCCAGTACTTC. This gives the protein CASSPQTGAKETQYF. The whole variable domain, remainder taken from reference TRBV7-3 and TRBJ2-5, is GAGVSQTPSNKVTEKGKYVELRCDPISGHTALYWYRQSLGQGPEFLIYFQGTGAADDSGLPNDRFFAVRPEGSVSTLKIQRTERGDSAVYLCASSPQTGAKETQYFGPGTRLLVL.

V usage is TRBV7-8 and J usage is TRBJ2-2, with 11 bases identical to TRBD2. Germline assignment: CDR1 SGHVS and CDR2 FQNEAQ. The CDR3 runs 14 residues. Germline trimming cut 7 bases from V and 7 bases from J; bases unmatched to any gene: 5. The CDR3 spells CASTPGLAVGELFF. The CDR3 DNA follows: TGTGCCAGCACCCCGGGACTAGCGGTCGGGGAGCTGTTTTTT. The entire variable domain, with the rest obtained from reference TRBV7-8 and TRBJ2-2, is as follows: GAGVSQSPRYKVAKRGQDVALRCDPISGHVSLFWYQQALGQGPEFLTYFQNEAQLDKSGLPSDRFFAERPEGSVSTLKIQRTQQEDSAVYLCASTPGLAVGELFFGEGSRLTVL.

This rearrangement joins TRBV28 to TRBJ1-5; 7 positions match TRBD1. CDR3 length equals 14 residues. Losses at the gene ends were 8 bases for V and 3 bases for J; bases not matched to a gene: 7. Germline V gene lookup returns CDR1 MDHEN and CDR2 SYDVKM. In DNA form, the CDR3 reads TGTGCCAGCCAACCGGGACAGATCAATCAGCCCCAGCATTTT. Protein product: CASQPGQINQPQHF.

The chain links TRBV7-9 to TRBJ1-5; weak D call: TRBD1 (6 bases). The germline CDR1 and CDR2 sequences are SEHNR and FQNEAQ (reference sequence). V was pared by 2 bases and J by 7 bases, with 9 bases between. This CDR3 region has 13 residues. This CDR3 is CASSLTGLQPQHF. For the CDR3, the DNA is TGTGCCAGCAGCTTAACAGGGCTCCAGCCCCAGCATTTT. The variable domain in full, completed from reference TRBV7-9 and TRBJ1-5, reads DTGVSQNPRHKITKRGQNVTFRCDPISEHNRLYWYRQTLGQGPEFLTYFQNEAQLEKSRLLSDRFSAERPKGSFSTLEIQRTEQGDSAMYLCASSLTGLQPQHFGDGTRLSIL.

The V call is TRBV7-2, the J call TRBJ2-2, with D uncertain. The CDR3 loop spans 15 amino acids. Between the trimmed V and J ends, which lost 1 base and 4 bases, there was a span of 10 bases. The germline gives CDR1 SGHTA, CDR2 FQGNSA. DNA for the CDR3: TGTGCCAGCAGCTTAGTTACAACTGGCACCGGGGAGCTGTTTTTT. Translating it yields CASSLVTTGTGELFF.

This chain connects TRBV7-6 to TRBJ2-3, with 7 bases aligning to TRBD2. The CDR3 has 14 amino acids. Germline V CDR1 and CDR2: SGHVS, FNYEAQ. The junction had 6 bases not matched to a gene; V was cut back by 7 bases and J by 2 bases. CDR3 in amino acids: CASTRGGSTDTQYF. As DNA, the CDR3 is TGTGCCAGCACCCGCGGGGGATCCACAGATACGCAGTATTTT.

This chain's CDR3 is CASSIQDTNTGELFF. CDR3 DNA sequence: TGTGCCAGTAGTATACAGGACACGAACACCGGGGAGCTGTTTTTT. V usage is TRBV19 and J usage is TRBJ2-2; weak D call: TRBD1 (5 bases). The V gene lost 2 bases and the J gene lost 0 bases, with 7 bases spanning the gap. There are 15 residues in the CDR3. Per germline, CDR1 LNHDA and CDR2 SQIVND (reference sequence).

The gene calls are TRBV14 and TRBJ2-5, with TRBD2 matching over 8 bases. Germline V CDR1 and CDR2: SGHDN, FVKESK. The CDR3 consists of 15 residues. The ends lost 6 bases at V and 5 bases at J; junction bases unmatched: 11. The CDR3, as DNA: TGTGCCAGCAGGGCTAGCGGGCAAAGAAGGGAGACCCAGTACTTC. Its translation: CASRASGQRRETQYF.

The rearrangement uses TRBV5-1 and TRBJ2-7, with TRBD1 matching 11 bases. This CDR3 spans 17 amino acids. Germline V gene sequence: CDR1 SGHRS, CDR2 YFSETQ. Trimming cost V 0 bases and J 0 bases; bases outside gene matches: 5. Written as DNA, the CDR3 is TGCGCCAGCAGCTTGGCCGGGACAGGGGGTGGCTCCTACGAGCAGTACTTC. Protein: CASSLAGTGGGSYEQYF.

The rearrangement uses TRBV4-3 and TRBJ2-5; D gene unclear. Germline V gene data show CDR1 as LGHNA and CDR2 as YSLEER. V was trimmed by 3 bases and J by 1 base, leaving 6 bases between them. This CDR3 has 13 residues. The CDR3, as DNA: TGCGCCAGCAGCCATGCGTTCCAAGAGACCCAGTACTTC. Translating it yields CASSHAFQETQYF.